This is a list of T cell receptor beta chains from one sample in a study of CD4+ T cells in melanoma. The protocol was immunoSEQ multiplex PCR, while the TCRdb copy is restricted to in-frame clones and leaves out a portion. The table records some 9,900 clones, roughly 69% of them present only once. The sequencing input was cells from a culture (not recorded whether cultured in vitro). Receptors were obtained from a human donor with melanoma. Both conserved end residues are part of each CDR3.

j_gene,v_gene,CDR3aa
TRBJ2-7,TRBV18,CASSPQSLSYEQYF
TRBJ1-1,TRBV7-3,CASSNGGTEAFF
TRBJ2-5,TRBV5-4,CASSTGPLAAQETQYF
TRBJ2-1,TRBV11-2,CASSSRQGGNEQFF
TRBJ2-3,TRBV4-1,CASSRGTSGPPTDTQYF
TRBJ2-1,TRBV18,CASSPRGTYNEQFF
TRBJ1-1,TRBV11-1,CASSSVLDTEAFF
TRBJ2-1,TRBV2,CASGGAGEQFF
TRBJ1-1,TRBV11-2,CASSFGRTMNTEAFF
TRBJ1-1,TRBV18,CASSYDGINTEAFF
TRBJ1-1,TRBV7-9,CASSSWTGRNTEAFF
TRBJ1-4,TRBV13,CASSLRTYSAEKLFF
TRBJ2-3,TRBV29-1,CSVEVGQGADTQYF
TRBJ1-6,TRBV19,CASRYDPGRHNSPLHF
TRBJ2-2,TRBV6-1,CASGDRRNTGELFF
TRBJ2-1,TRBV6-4,CASSPGLAVLNEQFF
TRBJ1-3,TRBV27,CASSLAGQSGNTIYF
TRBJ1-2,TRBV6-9,CASSSSGQGKDGYTF
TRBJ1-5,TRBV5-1,CASSLGGPGEPQHF
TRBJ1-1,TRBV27,CASSSLRGGNTEAFF
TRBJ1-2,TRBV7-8,CASSPQTNYGYTF
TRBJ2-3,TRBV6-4,CASSGGGGRDTQYF
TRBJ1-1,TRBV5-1,CASSLRTGLNTEAFF
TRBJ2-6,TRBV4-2,CASSQSRPGGSSGANVLTF
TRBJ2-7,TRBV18,CASSPPGEYEQYF
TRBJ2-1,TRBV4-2,CASSQGGGSSYNEQFF
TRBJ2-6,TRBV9,CASSAVSGANVLTF
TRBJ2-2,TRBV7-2,CASRRTVNTGELFF
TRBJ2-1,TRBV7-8,CASSWSLTSGSRNEQFF
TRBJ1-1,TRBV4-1,CASSQGTVTEAFF
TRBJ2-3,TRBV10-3,CAISEFGGGPSDTQYF
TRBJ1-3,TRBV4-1,CASSQETRTPFSGNTIYF
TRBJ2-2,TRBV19,CASSTRGGSGTGELFF
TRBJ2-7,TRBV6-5,CASGAGSPGEQYF
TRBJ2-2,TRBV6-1,CASTLGGRNTGELFF
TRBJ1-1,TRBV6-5,CASRRVRGTEAFF
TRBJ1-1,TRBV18,CASSWTMNTEAFF
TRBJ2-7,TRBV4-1,CASSLEGTSGSYEQYF
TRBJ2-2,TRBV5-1,CASSLDRGTGELFF
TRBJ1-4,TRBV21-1,CASSKKAQINEKLFF
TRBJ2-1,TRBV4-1,CASSERTSGRAYNEQFF
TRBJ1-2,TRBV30,CAWVGYGYTF
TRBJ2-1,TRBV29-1,CSVASGGYNEQFF
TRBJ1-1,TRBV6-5,CASRDLRGNTEAFF
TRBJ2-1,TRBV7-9,CASSWGTGISSYNEQFF
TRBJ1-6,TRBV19,CASRRDIDNSPLHF
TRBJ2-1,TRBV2,CASTEGGGATEQFF
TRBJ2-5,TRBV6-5,CASSRQGSWTQYF
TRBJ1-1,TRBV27,CASSPGSSVTEAFF
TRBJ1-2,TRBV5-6,CASSSDRGSHPYGYTF
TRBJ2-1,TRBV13,CASSLGGWGTRLSYNEQFF
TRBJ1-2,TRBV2,CASSGAGVPYGYTF
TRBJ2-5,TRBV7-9,CATQGGPWETQYF
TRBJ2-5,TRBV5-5,CASSGQSPQETQYF